Following are 14 T cell receptor beta chains from one sample sequenced in a study of quantifying T cell responses using KT2 cells. Study information: RNA was reverse transcribed with TCR alpha and beta constant-region primers.

Each cDNA got a UMI-containing oligo ligated at its 3' end. The first PCR ran approximately 4 cycles with an equimolar RC1.1 and RC1.2 beta primer mix. From the UMI-ligation and nested PCR reads, TCRdb called clonotypes with MiXCR, one entry per CDR3 protein. The data show some 41,000 distinct CDR3 sequences, with approximately 15% seen just once and about 40% held by the top ten. The sequenced sample consisted of PBMCs spiked with cells of the T cell clone KT2. These TCRs come from a human donor.

The table lists this clonotype with a few counts. V usage is TRBV20-1 and J usage is TRBJ1-2; 8 nucleotides agree with TRBD1. From germline, CDR1 is DFQATT and CDR2 SNEGSKA (reference sequence). The CDR3 covers 13 residues. Germline trimming cut 0 bases from V and 8 bases from J; bases unmatched to any gene: 5. CDR3 protein: CSARDGTGGGYTF. Here the CDR3 DNA reads TGCAGTGCTAGAGATGGTACAGGGGGAGGCTACACCTTC.

In its sample, this clonotype was seen a few times. The chain combines TRBV7-2 with TRBJ1-1; possibly TRBD1 for D (6 bases). CDR1 SGHTA and CDR2 FQGNSA come from the germline V gene. V lost 1 base, J lost 11 bases, and 14 bases lay in between. This CDR3 has 13 amino acids. This CDR3 is CASSLGRTATAFF. The CDR3 DNA reads TGTGCCAGCAGCTTAGGGAGGACAGCCACGGCTTTCTTT.

This clonotype appeared a few times. The chain joins TRBV29-1 to TRBJ2-1; a possible D gene is TRBD2 (6 bases). Germline CDR1 SQVTM, CDR2 ANQGSEA. The V and J ends lost 4 bases and 7 bases respectively, with 17 bases between them. The CDR3 consists of 14 residues. The CDR3 protein is CSVGLGAGWNEQFF. The CDR3 nucleotides read TGCAGCGTTGGTCTTGGGGCGGGATGGAATGAGCAGTTCTTC.

CDR3 residues: CASSQDRGTDTQYF. DNA of the CDR3: TGTGCCAGCAGCCAAGATCGTGGCACAGATACGCAGTATTTT. The chain is built from TRBV3-1 and TRBJ2-3; no clear D gene. The CDR3 runs to 14 residues. CDR1 is LGHDT, CDR2 YNNKEL, per germline (reference sequence). With 0 bases removed from V and 1 base from J, the gap between germline ends came to 5 bases.

In its sample, this clonotype was seen a few times. V gene TRBV6-2 or TRBV6-3 combines with J gene TRBJ2-5; 9 bases align to TRBD2. Germline CDR1 is MNHEY and CDR2 is SVGEGT. The CDR3 loop spans 17 amino acids. The V and J ends lost 0 bases and 2 bases, in that order; junction bases with no gene match: 7. This chain's CDR3 is CASSYSNVAGAQETQYF. The CDR3 region has the DNA TGTGCCAGCAGTTACTCGAACGTAGCGGGAGCGCAAGAGACCCAGTACTTC.

In this sample, this clonotype turned up many times. V and J are TRBV3-1 and TRBJ1-2; D remains unclear. Trimming took 0 bases from V and 7 from J, leaving 6 bases between them. Germline CDR1 and CDR2: LGHDT and YNNKEL (reference sequence). CDR3 length equals 12 residues. This chain's CDR3 is CASSQDPFGYTF. CDR3 nucleotides: TGTGCCAGCAGCCAAGATCCATTTGGCTACACCTTC.

This sequence joins TRBV5-1 and TRBJ2-7; D is ambiguous. Germline V lookup: CDR1 SGHRS, CDR2 YFSETQ. Trimming took off 7 bases at V and 1 base at J, with 9 bases between the two ends. The CDR3 spans 12 residues. Here the CDR3 DNA reads TGCGCCAGCGGCAGCAGTTCCTACGAGCAGTACTTC. Encoded protein: CASGSSSYEQYF. Full variable domain (outside the CDR3, taken from reference TRBV5-1 and TRBJ2-7): KAGVTQTPRYLIKTRGQQVTLSCSPISGHRSVSWYQQTPGQGLQFLFEYFSETQRNKGNFPGRFSGRQFSNSRSEMNVSTLELGDSALYLCASGSSSYEQYFGPGTRLTVT.

This clonotype was observed at least ten times. The chain links TRBV11-1 to TRBJ2-7; the D gene is possibly TRBD1 (6 bases). CDR3 length: 13 residues. Deletions cut 3 bases from V and 3 bases from J, with 9 bases between. The germline gives CDR1 SGHAT, CDR2 FQDESV (reference sequence). CDR3 amino acids: CASSLEGGYEQYF. The CDR3 region has the DNA TGTGCCAGCAGCTTGGAAGGGGGCTACGAGCAGTACTTC.

V and J are TRBV11-1 and TRBJ1-1; 12 bases line up with TRBD1. V shed 2 bases, J shed 5 bases, and the junction held 6 bases outside the gene matches. The CDR3 consists of 16 residues. The germline CDR1 and CDR2 sequences are SGHAT and FQDESV (reference sequence). CDR3 DNA: TGTGCCAGCAGCTTATCCCCGGGACAGGGGGCGACTGAAGCTTTCTTT. Residues: CASSLSPGQGATEAFF.

This clonotype was seen more than once but under ten times. The chain employs TRBV11-2 and TRBJ2-7, with 9 nucleotides matching TRBD1. Germline CDR1 reads SGHAT; CDR2 reads FQNNGV. The CDR3 consists of 15 residues. Losses at the gene ends were 4 bases for V and 2 bases for J; bases not matched to a gene: 6. Written as DNA, the CDR3 is TGTGCCAGCAGCTCACCGGGACAGGGACCCTACGAGCAGTACTTC. Translated: CASSSPGQGPYEQYF.

This clonotype was recorded at least ten times. The gene calls are TRBV19 and TRBJ2-2; no clear D. The V and J ends lost 7 bases and 7 bases respectively, with 7 bases between them. Germline CDR1 is LNHDA and CDR2 is SQIVND (reference sequence). CDR3 length: 11 amino acids. This CDR3 reads CASTSFGELFF. Written as DNA, the CDR3 is TGTGCCAGTACTTCTTTCGGGGAGCTGTTTTTT.

This clonotype was seen a handful of times. The V call is TRBV7-3, the J call TRBJ2-6; D not certain. The CDR3 covers 17 residues. V lost 6 bases, J lost 0 bases, and 15 bases lay in between. Germline V gene sequence: CDR1 SGHTA, CDR2 FQGTGA. The DNA of the CDR3 is TGTGCCAGCAGTAAACAGCCCGTTTTCTCTGGGGCCAACGTCCTGACTTTC. It yields the protein CASSKQPVFSGANVLTF.

The V call is TRBV7-8, the J call TRBJ2-3, with D possibly matching TRBD2 (6 bases). CDR1 SGHVS and CDR2 FQNEAQ come from the germline V gene. This CDR3 comprises 15 residues. V gave up 1 base and J gave up 1 base, with 9 bases separating them. CDR3 sequence reads: CASSLVPGGTDTQYF. The CDR3 DNA follows: TGTGCCAGCAGCTTAGTCCCGGGAGGCACAGATACGCAGTATTTT.

This clonotype was counted a few times. This rearrangement joins TRBV12-3 or TRBV12-4 to TRBJ2-1, with D unclear. The CDR3 covers 15 residues. Between the trimmed V and J ends, which lost 6 bases and 9 bases, there was a span of 21 bases. The CDR3 sequence is CASRIGPSGPSEQFF. DNA for the CDR3: TGTGCCAGCAGAATTGGGCCATCCGGGCCATCTGAGCAGTTCTTC.